This TCR beta chain was retrieved from a study of T cells in Graves' hyperthyroidism and ophthalmopathy. This clonotype was found a few times. Amplified TCR beta CDR3 regions derived from RNA transcripts. The primer set for the first-round RT-PCR of the TCR CDR3 was HTBI. TCRdb processed the multiplex PCR reads anew with MiXCR; each CDR3 protein has one entry. The sample holds fewer than 250,000 distinct CDR3 sequences; approximately 24% are singletons and the top ten take around 32%. Diagnostic decisions used clinical symptoms, serum thyroxine and TRAb, thyroid ultrasound and orbital computed tomography. Germline V gene data show CDR1 as SGDLS and CDR2 as YYNGEE. CDR3 size: 14 residues. Deletions cut 2 bases from V and 0 bases from J, with 9 bases between.

The receptor comes from a woman aged 40-49 years with Graves' ophthalmopathy. The chain is built from TRBV9 and TRBJ2-7; D might be TRBD1 (6 bases). Sequencing input: blood. CDR3 in amino acids: CASSVGTFSYEQYF. CDR3 in DNA: TGTGCCAGCAGCGTTGGGACATTCTCCTACGAGCAGTACTTC.